This TCR beta chain was sequenced in a study of blood T cell repertoires in COVID-19. Authors' processing steps: Reference gene primer amplification gave estimated nucleated cell counts. Sequencing used immunoSEQ multiplex PCR; TCRdb keeps in-frame clones, though not all of them. The DNA gave D and trimming, while V, J and clone size come from that table. This table holds tens of thousands of clones, around 90% found once. CDR1 and CDR2 from the germline V gene are SGHAT and FQNNGV. V shed 8 bases, J shed 6 bases, and the junction held 4 bases outside the gene matches. The CDR3 is made up of 11 amino acids.

The chain uses TRBV11-2 and TRBJ2-7, with 7 bases fitting TRBD2. Sequenced sample: peripheral blood. This clonotype was sampled from a woman between 65 and 79 years old with acute or convalescent COVID-19. Here the CDR3 DNA reads TGTGCCAGCGCCTCGGGGGGCGAGCAGTACGTC. The encoded protein is CASASGGEQYV.